A selection of T cell receptor beta chains follows, all from one sample in a study of technical replicates of blood from a handful of donors. Measured with immunoSEQ multiplex PCR; TCRdb has only the in-frame clones, and not every one. The sample carries 60,000 to 90,000 clones, 95% recorded once. The specimen was T cells isolated from PBMCs. All receptors come from a human donor in good health. CDR3s include the opening cysteine and the closing phenylalanine or tryptophan. D genes are given only for firm matches. Clone size, where shown, is once, few, many, or a class for clones that have expanded.

CDR3: CASSLEAGGMNTEAFF
DNA: TGTGCCAGCAGCTTAGAGGCAGGGGGAATGAACACTGAAGCTTTCTTT
V: TRBV7-9
size: .
D: TRBD1
J: TRBJ1-1

CDR3: CASSLSDFSSYEQYF
DNA: TGCGCCAGCAGCCTCTCGGACTTTTCCTCCTACGAGCAGTACTTC
V: TRBV5-1
size: .
D: .
J: TRBJ2-7

CDR3: CASSVGERVVETQYF
DNA: TGTGCCAGCAGCGTCGGCGAACGGGTTGTAGAGACCCAGTACTTC
V: TRBV9
size: .
D: .
J: TRBJ2-5

CDR3: CASSVRVDYGYTF
DNA: TGTGCCAGCAGCGTCAGGGTGGACTATGGCTACACCTTC
V: TRBV7-9
size: .
D: .
J: TRBJ1-2

CDR3: CASRVTGSSSYEQYF
DNA: TGTGCCAGTAGAGTTACAGGGAGTTCCTCCTACGAGCAGTACTTC
V: TRBV19
size: .
D: .
J: TRBJ2-7

CDR3: CASSFLSLGLHHSYEQYF
DNA: TGTGCCAGCAGTTTCTTGAGTCTGGGACTACATCACTCCTACGAGCAGTACTTC
V: TRBV28
size: .
D: TRBD2
J: TRBJ2-7

CDR3: CASSLSHQPQHF
DNA: TGTGCCAGTAGTTTAAGCCATCAGCCCCAGCATTTT
V: TRBV19
size: .
D: .
J: TRBJ1-5

CDR3: CASSEGWTGGSYEQYF
DNA: TGTGCCAGCAGTGAAGGTTGGACAGGGGGCTCCTACGAGCAGTACTTC
V: TRBV2
size: .
D: TRBD1
J: TRBJ2-7

CDR3: CASSLTPYLGVRLDTQYF
DNA: TGTGCCAGCAGTTTAACCCCCTATCTAGGCGTCCGACTGGATACGCAGTATTTT
V: TRBV27
size: .
D: .
J: TRBJ2-3

CDR3: CASGLYGGEETQYF
DNA: TGTGCTAGTGGTTTGTACGGCGGGGAAGAGACCCAGTACTTC
V: TRBV12-5
size: .
D: .
J: TRBJ2-5

CDR3: CASSLQARDFQPQHF
DNA: TGTGCCAGCAGCTTGCAAGCCAGGGATTTTCAGCCCCAGCATTTT
V: TRBV5-8
size: .
D: .
J: TRBJ1-5

CDR3: CASSPRGTDNIQYF
DNA: TGTGCCAGCAGCCCCCGGGGAACGGACAACATTCAGTACTTC
V: TRBV11-1
size: .
D: .
J: TRBJ2-4

CDR3: CASSHLGTENTGELFF
DNA: TGTGCCAGCAGCCATCTAGGGACAGAGAACACCGGGGAGCTGTTTTTT
V: TRBV14
size: .
D: TRBD1
J: TRBJ2-2

CDR3: CASSESSGAVEQYF
DNA: TGCGCCAGCAGTGAATCTAGCGGGGCAGTCGAGCAGTACTTC
V: TRBV5-1
size: .
D: TRBD2
J: TRBJ2-7

CDR3: CASSEKGYFNSYNSPLHF
DNA: TGTGCCAGCAGCGAGAAGGGGTACTTTAACTCCTATAATTCACCCCTCCACTTT
V: TRBV14
size: few
D: .
J: TRBJ1-6

CDR3: CASSRDSSSSYEQYF
DNA: TGTGCCAGCAGCCGGGACAGCTCCTCCTCCTACGAGCAGTACTTC
V: TRBV14
size: .
D: TRBD1
J: TRBJ2-7

CDR3: CASSVLRSRQGYNEKLFF
DNA: TGTGCCAGCAGTGTGTTAAGATCGCGTCAGGGATATAATGAAAAACTGTTTTTT
V: TRBV6-1
size: .
D: .
J: TRBJ1-4

CDR3: CASKTSPNSYNEQFF
DNA: TGTGCCAGCAAGACTAGCCCAAACTCCTACAATGAGCAGTTCTTC
V: TRBV2
size: .
D: TRBD2
J: TRBJ2-1

CDR3: CASSAGGRVEAFF
DNA: TGCGCCAGCAGTGCAGGGGGTAGAGTCGAAGCTTTCTTT
V: TRBV10-1
size: .
D: TRBD1
J: TRBJ1-1

CDR3: CASSTGLAGNEQFF
DNA: TGTGCCAGTAGTACCGGACTAGCGGGCAATGAGCAGTTCTTC
V: TRBV19
size: .
D: TRBD2
J: TRBJ2-1

CDR3: CASSGRTSGYNEQFF
DNA: TGCGCCAGCAGCGGACGGACTAGCGGCTACAATGAGCAGTTCTTC
V: TRBV4-1
size: .
D: TRBD2
J: TRBJ2-1

CDR3: CASSLAAGQETQYF
DNA: TGTGCCAGCAGCTTAGCGGCAGGACAAGAGACCCAGTACTTC
V: TRBV11-3
size: .
D: .
J: TRBJ2-5

CDR3: CASSPRTEAFF
DNA: TGTGCCAGCAGCCCTAGAACTGAAGCTTTCTTT
V: TRBV5-8
size: .
D: .
J: TRBJ1-1

CDR3: CAIRGGTSAKETQYF
DNA: TGTGCCATCAGAGGGGGGACTAGCGCTAAAGAGACCCAGTACTTC
V: TRBV10-3
size: .
D: TRBD2
J: TRBJ2-5

CDR3: CASSPSGDRNSPLHF
DNA: TGTGCCAGCTCACCCTCGGGAGACCGCAATTCACCCCTCCACTTT
V: TRBV18
size: .
D: .
J: TRBJ1-6

CDR3: CASSQDGTGGGTQYF
DNA: TGTGCCAGCAGCCAAGATGGGACTGGCGGGGGGACCCAGTACTTC
V: TRBV4-2
size: .
D: TRBD2
J: TRBJ2-5

CDR3: CASSQDSTSGRSVPYEQYF
DNA: TGTGCCAGCAGCCAAGATTCGACTAGCGGGAGGAGCGTTCCTTACGAGCAGTACTTC
V: TRBV4-2
size: .
D: TRBD2
J: TRBJ2-7

CDR3: CASGFGAVSYEQYF
DNA: TGTGCTAGTGGTTTTGGCGCGGTATCCTACGAGCAGTACTTC
V: TRBV12-5
size: .
D: .
J: TRBJ2-7

CDR3: CASSLFGQLNTEAFF
DNA: TGTGCCAGCAGCTTATTTGGACAGCTAAACACTGAAGCTTTCTTT
V: TRBV7-8
size: .
D: .
J: TRBJ1-1

CDR3: CASSLDSYEQYF
DNA: TGTGCCAGCAGCTTAGACAGCTACGAGCAGTACTTC
V: TRBV11-1
size: once
D: .
J: TRBJ2-7

CDR3: CASSLNRQGETF
DNA: TGCGCCAGCAGCCTAAACCGACAGGGAGAGACCTTC
V: TRBV5-1
size: .
D: TRBD1
J: TRBJ1-2

CDR3: CAISDPGGGDTQYF
DNA: TGTGCCATCAGTGACCCGGGCGGGGGCGATACGCAGTATTTT
V: TRBV10-3
size: .
D: .
J: TRBJ2-3

CDR3: CASSRGGFANTIYF
DNA: TGCGCCAGCAGCAGGGGGGGCTTTGCAAACACCATATATTTT
V: TRBV4-1
size: .
D: .
J: TRBJ1-3

CDR3: CSVAQRLGNTEAFF
DNA: TGCAGCGTGGCACAACGGCTAGGGAACACTGAAGCTTTCTTT
V: TRBV29-1
size: .
D: .
J: TRBJ1-1

CDR3: CASQQGPNEKLFF
DNA: TGTGCCAGCCAACAGGGCCCTAATGAAAAACTGTTTTTT
V: TRBV18
size: .
D: .
J: TRBJ1-4

CDR3: CSVGRRLEGDRGPGGYTF
DNA: TGCAGCGTTGGCCGCCGCCTCGAGGGGGACAGGGGGCCGGGTGGCTACACCTTC
V: TRBV29-1
size: once
D: TRBD1
J: TRBJ1-2

CDR3: CASSTGGPLDTQYF
DNA: TGTGCCAGTAGTACCGGAGGGCCCCTGGATACGCAGTATTTT
V: TRBV19
size: .
D: .
J: TRBJ2-3

CDR3: CASSQGQSNQETQYF
DNA: TGTGCCAGCAGCCAGGGACAATCAAATCAAGAGACCCAGTACTTC
V: TRBV7-9
size: .
D: .
J: TRBJ2-5

CDR3: CASSLQGAKTQYF
DNA: TGTGCCAGCAGCTTACAGGGGGCGAAGACCCAGTACTTC
V: TRBV7-6
size: .
D: TRBD1
J: TRBJ2-5

CDR3: CASSRDYSHEQFF
DNA: TGCGCCAGCAGCCGGGACTATTCGCATGAGCAGTTCTTC
V: TRBV4-1
size: .
D: TRBD2
J: TRBJ2-1

CDR3: CASSRGQGAEGYTF
DNA: TGCGCCAGCAGCCGAGGACAGGGGGCCGAAGGCTACACCTTC
V: TRBV5-1
size: once
D: TRBD1
J: TRBJ1-2

CDR3: CASSLSGRETQYF
DNA: TGTGCCAGCAGCTTGTCAGGGAGGGAGACCCAGTACTTC
V: TRBV5-4
size: .
D: .
J: TRBJ2-5

CDR3: CASSLPGGGVNTEAFF
DNA: TGTGCCAGCAGTTTGCCGGGGGGAGGGGTGAACACTGAAGCTTTCTTT
V: TRBV28
size: .
D: .
J: TRBJ1-1

CDR3: CASHNRVGETQYF
DNA: TGTGCCAGCCACAACAGGGTGGGAGAGACCCAGTACTTC
V: TRBV28
size: .
D: .
J: TRBJ2-5

CDR3: CASRDTYSNQPQHF
DNA: TGTGCCAGCAGAGACACATATAGCAATCAGCCCCAGCATTTT
V: TRBV2
size: .
D: .
J: TRBJ1-5

CDR3: CASSLSWDSDNEKLFF
DNA: TGTGCCAGCAGCTTATCGTGGGACAGTGATAATGAAAAACTGTTTTTT
V: TRBV7-2
size: .
D: TRBD1
J: TRBJ1-4

CDR3: CASSYRVTCYEQYF
DNA: TGTGCCAGCAGTTACAGGGTAACCTGCTACGAGCAGTACTTC
V: TRBV25-1
size: .
D: .
J: TRBJ2-7

CDR3: CASTLDSTGELFF
DNA: TGTGCCAGCACCCTAGACTCGACCGGGGAGCTGTTTTTT
V: TRBV5-4
size: .
D: .
J: TRBJ2-2

CDR3: CASSLGRPGERLAQYF
DNA: TGTGCCAGCAGCTTGGGTCGCCCGGGGGAGCGTTTGGCCCAGTACTTC
V: TRBV5-4
size: .
D: .
J: TRBJ2-5

CDR3: CASSPIRNYGYTF
DNA: TGTGCCAGCAGTCCGATCCGGAACTATGGCTACACCTTC
V: TRBV27
size: .
D: .
J: TRBJ1-2

CDR3: CASSHDRSTNEKLFF
DNA: TGTGCCAGCAGCCACGACAGGTCCACTAATGAAAAACTGTTTTTT
V: TRBV11-2
size: .
D: .
J: TRBJ1-4

CDR3: CASSFLQGQNEQFF
DNA: TGTGCCAGCAGCTTCTTACAGGGGCAGAATGAGCAGTTCTTC
V: TRBV11-1
size: once
D: TRBD1
J: TRBJ2-1

CDR3: CASRGQGGSPLHF
DNA: TGTGCCAGCAGGGGACAGGGAGGTTCACCCCTCCACTTT
V: TRBV2
size: .
D: TRBD1
J: TRBJ1-6